Presented here are 26 T cell receptor beta chains from one specimen sequenced in a study of blood T cell repertoires in COVID-19. Using immunoSEQ multiplex PCR, the repertoire was profiled, and TCRdb retains in-frame clones only, with some absent. The sample lists some 270,000 clones, approximately 84% occurring once. The material sequenced was PBMCs or T cells enriched from blood (not recorded which). The receptors here all came from a man aged 50 or older who had recovered from COVID-19.

The chain has TRBV10-3 and TRBJ2-3; tentatively, D is TRBD1 (6 bases). The CDR3 sequence is 14 residues long. The V and J ends lost 2 bases and 0 bases respectively, with 6 bases between them. Germline V gives CDR1 ENHRY, CDR2 SYGVKD. The CDR3 region has the DNA TGTGCCATCAGTGAGACAGGGAGCACAGATACGCAGTATTTT. It encodes CAISETGSTDTQYF.

The V call is TRBV6-2 or TRBV6-3, the J call TRBJ1-2; 9 bases match TRBD1. The CDR3 contains 14 residues. Trimming removed 5 bases from V and 2 bases from J; junction bases left unmatched: 3. Germline loops: CDR1 MNHEY, CDR2 SVGEGT. CDR3 DNA sequence: TGTGCCAGCAGTACCGGACAGGGGAACTATGGCTACACCTTC. It codes for CASSTGQGNYGYTF.

As DNA, the CDR3 is TGTGCCACAGTCGGGACGGGGGGGAACTATGGCTACACCTTC. Protein sequence: CATVGTGGNYGYTF. The rearrangement joins TRBV28 to TRBJ1-2, with a weak D call TRBD1 (5 bases). Germline V gene data show CDR1 as MDHEN and CDR2 as SYDVKM. This CDR3 has 14 amino acids. The V end was cut by 10 bases, the J end by 2 bases, with 17 bases between.

This clone has only a few counts. The chain has TRBV5-6 and TRBJ1-2; D may be TRBD1 (5 bases). CDR1 is SGHDT and CDR2 is YYEEEE in the germline V gene. The CDR3 is 14 amino acids. V was cut by 2 bases and J by 1 base, with 9 bases left in between. Written as DNA, the CDR3 is TGTGCCAGCAGCTTTACAGGCCGTAACTATGGCTACACCTTC. Its translation is CASSFTGRNYGYTF.

The chain combines TRBV10-1 with TRBJ1-1; D gene uncertain. Germline assignment: CDR1 WNHNN and CDR2 SYGVQD (reference sequence). V was trimmed by 6 bases and J by 2 bases, leaving 10 bases between them. This CDR3 spans 13 amino acids. CDR3 nucleotides: TGCGCCAGCAGGGGGAGCCCAAACACTGAAGCTTTCTTT. It is translated as CASRGSPNTEAFF.

This chain joins TRBV27 and TRBJ2-7, with a possible D match to TRBD1 (6 bases). This CDR3 comprises 14 residues. The ends were cut back, 2 bases at V and 4 bases at J, with 12 bases in the middle. The germline V gene encodes CDR1 MNHEY and CDR2 SMNVEV (reference sequence). The CDR3 protein is CASSLRGDKYEQYF. CDR3 coding DNA: TGTGCCAGCAGTTTAAGAGGGGACAAATACGAGCAGTACTTC.

The J gene is TRBJ2-7, the V gene TRBV5-4; tentatively, D is TRBD2 (6 bases). This CDR3 has 15 amino acids. Deletions cut 4 bases from V and 2 bases from J, with 16 bases between. From germline, CDR1 is SGHNT and CDR2 YYREEE (reference sequence). CDR3 coding DNA: TGTGCCAGCAGCGGCGCCGGGACTCTGCCCTACGAGCAGTACTTC. Encoded protein: CASSGAGTLPYEQYF.

The V gene is TRBV5-1, the J gene TRBJ1-5, with D unresolved. The CDR3 spans 15 residues. Germline lookup yields CDR1 SGHRS and CDR2 YFSETQ. V gave up 1 base and J gave up 3 bases, with 11 bases separating them. For the CDR3, the DNA is TGCGCCAGCAGCTTGAGCGGCAGGACCAATCAGCCCCAGCATTTT. This codes for CASSLSGRTNQPQHF. Complete variable domain (other parts from reference TRBV5-1 and TRBJ1-5): KAGVTQTPRYLIKTRGQQVTLSCSPISGHRSVSWYQQTPGQGLQFLFEYFSETQRNKGNFPGRFSGRQFSNSRSEMNVSTLELGDSALYLCASSLSGRTNQPQHFGDGTRLSIL.

In its sample, this clone was seen a few times. The rearrangement links TRBV9 to TRBJ2-7, with D perhaps matching TRBD2 (6 bases). CDR1 is SGDLS and CDR2 is YYNGEE in the germline V gene. The CDR3 contains 13 residues. V gave up 4 bases and J gave up 7 bases, with 15 bases separating them. CDR3 sequence (DNA): TGTGCCAGCAGCCCGGAGGGGTTGATGGAGCAGTACTTC. It specifies CASSPEGLMEQYF.

The rearrangement uses TRBV12-5 and TRBJ1-4; tentative D call: TRBD1 (6 bases). The CDR3 consists of 17 residues. V lost 2 bases, J lost 0 bases, and 13 bases lay in between. Germline loops: CDR1 LGHNT, CDR2 FRNRAP. The CDR3 DNA is TGTGCTAGTGGTTTGCGTGTGGGGGCTGCAACTAATGAAAAACTGTTTTTT. Translation gives CASGLRVGAATNEKLFF.

V gene TRBV10-2 combines with J gene TRBJ1-1; 7 positions agree with TRBD1. The CDR3 has 14 residues. Germline assignment: CDR1 WSHSY and CDR2 SAAADI. The junction had 7 bases not matched to a gene; V was cut back by 8 bases and J by 1 base. The DNA of the CDR3 is TGCGCCAGCGAGTCGACAGGGTGGAACACTGAAGCTTTCTTT. Protein product: CASESTGWNTEAFF.

The V gene is TRBV7-2, the J gene TRBJ1-1; 11 nucleotides align to TRBD1. Germline assignment: CDR1 SGHTA and CDR2 FQGNSA. V shed 2 bases, J shed 11 bases, and the junction held 13 bases outside the gene matches. The CDR3 spans 16 residues. CDR3 region: CASSLTGQGGSSSAFF. CDR3 coding DNA: TGTGCCAGCAGCTTAACGGGACAGGGGGGATCTTCCTCGGCTTTCTTT.

This sequence joins TRBV5-6 and TRBJ2-7; D is uncertain. This CDR3 spans 12 amino acids. V lost 4 bases, J lost 2 bases, and 7 bases lay in between. Germline loops: CDR1 SGHDT, CDR2 YYEEEE. The CDR3 sequence: CASSPRTYEQYF. In DNA form, the CDR3 reads TGTGCCAGCAGCCCGCGTACCTACGAGCAGTACTTC.

The J gene is TRBJ1-4, the V gene TRBV6-1; 9 bases line up with TRBD1. Unmatched junction bases numbered 6, after V lost 3 bases and J lost 7 bases. CDR1 and CDR2 (germline): MNHNS, SASEGT. CDR3 length: 15 amino acids. CDR3 region: CASSETGGIGEKLFF. The CDR3 DNA is TGTGCCAGCAGTGAGACAGGGGGTATAGGTGAAAAACTGTTTTTT.

This clone was counted once. J is TRBJ1-1 and V is TRBV19; D remains unclear. The germline V gene has CDR1 LNHDA and CDR2 SQIVND (reference sequence). CDR3 length equals 14 residues. V was clipped by 7 bases and J by 4 bases, with 16 bases between them. Here the CDR3 reads CASNVRGTGTEAFF. The DNA of the CDR3 is TGTGCCAGTAATGTTAGAGGTACGGGCACTGAAGCTTTCTTT.

The V call is TRBV18, the J call TRBJ1-4; 8 positions match TRBD1. CDR1 is KGHSH, CDR2 LQKENI, per germline. Trimming cost V 6 bases and J 7 bases; bases outside gene matches: 10. This CDR3 region has 15 residues. The CDR3 here is CASSPRQGSFEKLFF. The DNA for the CDR3 is TGTGCCAGCTCTCCCCGACAGGGGAGTTTTGAAAAACTGTTTTTT.

Ten or more counts support this clone. The chain combines TRBV7-9 with TRBJ1-3, with D unresolved. CDR1 is SEHNR and CDR2 is FQNEAQ in the germline V gene (reference sequence). Trimming took off 4 bases at V and 0 bases at J, with 7 bases between the two ends. The CDR3 is 14 amino acids. CDR3 nucleotide sequence: TGTGCCAGCAGCTCAGGTTTCTCTGGAAACACCATATATTTT. Its translation: CASSSGFSGNTIYF. Filled out from reference TRBV7-9 and TRBJ1-3, the complete variable domain reads DTGVSQNPRHKITKRGQNVTFRCDPISEHNRLYWYRQTLGQGPEFLTYFQNEAQLEKSRLLSDRFSAERPKGSFSTLEIQRTEQGDSAMYLCASSSGFSGNTIYFGEGSWLTVV.

CDR3 sequence (DNA): TGTGCCAGCAGCGGAGGACAGGGGCTGGCTGAAGCTTTCTTT. Translating it yields CASSGGQGLAEAFF. The chain employs TRBV9 and TRBJ1-1; 9 bases align to TRBD1. Germline V gives CDR1 SGDLS, CDR2 YYNGEE. The CDR3 totals 14 residues. The V gene end was trimmed by 3 bases and the J gene end by 6 bases; junction bases not matched to a gene: 6. Full variable domain (missing parts from reference TRBV9 and TRBJ1-1): DSGVTQTPKHLITATGQRVTLRCSPRSGDLSVYWYQQSLDQGLQFLIQYYNGEERAKGNILERFSAQQFPDLHSELNLSSLELGDSALYFCASSGGQGLAEAFFGQGTRLTVV.

The chain's CDR3 is CARPDRSNYGYTF. CDR3 sequence (DNA): TGCGCCAGACCGGACAGAAGTAACTATGGCTACACCTTC. The V and J genes are TRBV5-1 and TRBJ1-2, with a tentative D call TRBD1 (6 bases). Germline CDR1 reads SGHRS; CDR2 reads YFSETQ. This CDR3 comprises 13 residues. Trimming took off 8 bases at V and 1 base at J, with 12 bases between the two ends. The full variable domain, rest sourced from reference TRBV5-1 and TRBJ1-2, is KAGVTQTPRYLIKTRGQQVTLSCSPISGHRSVSWYQQTPGQGLQFLFEYFSETQRNKGNFPGRFSGRQFSNSRSEMNVSTLELGDSALYLCARPDRSNYGYTFGSGTRLTVV.

The chain employs TRBV4-3 and TRBJ1-1; D is unclear. This CDR3 is 13 amino acids long. Per the germline V gene, CDR1 is LGHNA and CDR2 is YSLEER. The V and J ends lost 1 base and 10 bases respectively, with 13 bases between them. The chain's CDR3 is CASSQGLGSLAFF. The CDR3 bases are TGCGCCAGCAGCCAAGGGTTGGGCTCCTTAGCTTTCTTT.

In its sample, this clone was seen once. The CDR3 region has the DNA TGTGCCACCAGAAGCCAGGGTAGCACAGATACGCAGTATTTT. The encoded protein is CATRSQGSTDTQYF. J is TRBJ2-3 and V is TRBV15, with D maybe TRBD1 (5 bases). V was trimmed by 6 bases and J by 0 bases, leaving 10 bases between them. This CDR3 region has 14 residues. Germline V CDR1 and CDR2: LNHNV, YYDKDF (reference sequence).

The rearrangement joins TRBV7-9 to TRBJ2-3; no firm D call. The germline V gene encodes CDR1 SEHNR and CDR2 FQNEAQ (reference sequence). Trimming took 7 bases from V and 9 from J, leaving 11 bases between them. The length of the CDR3 is 11 residues. CDR3 DNA: TGTGCCAGCAACCCAGAAATCACGCAGTATTTT. This codes for CASNPEITQYF.

This clone is a singleton in its sample. One end of the junction does not line up with germline, which may come from a read error. The genes are TRBV7-7 and TRBJ1-5, with unresolved D. The germline V gene has CDR1 SSHAT and CDR2 FNYEAQ (reference sequence). CDR3 length: 13 amino acids. Here the CDR3 DNA reads TGTGCTAGCAGCTTAGAACGCGGACAGCCCCAGCATTTT. It codes for CASSLERGQPQHF.

The chain has TRBV19 and TRBJ2-5, with TRBD1 matching over 9 bases. Germline trimming cut 5 bases from V and 5 bases from J; bases unmatched to any gene: 9. The CDR3 extends over 15 amino acids. Germline CDR1 and CDR2: LNHDA and SQIVND (reference sequence). In DNA form, the CDR3 reads TGTGCCAGTAGTGCCCCGGGACAGGGTTCGGAGACCCAGTACTTC. Its protein is CASSAPGQGSETQYF.

The V gene is TRBV28, the J gene TRBJ2-2, with TRBD2 as a possible D gene (6 bases). Trimming removed 8 bases at V and 6 bases at J, with 19 bases between. CDR3 size: 15 residues. The germline V gene encodes CDR1 MDHEN and CDR2 SYDVKM. This chain's CDR3 is CASGRGVLPAGELFF. The CDR3 bases are TGTGCCAGCGGGCGGGGCGTACTCCCCGCCGGGGAGCTGTTTTTT.

In its sample, this clone was seen once. The V and J genes are TRBV5-1 and TRBJ2-2; D gene ambiguous. Germline V gene lookup returns CDR1 SGHRS and CDR2 YFSETQ. The length of the CDR3 is 14 residues. Trimming pared 1 base from V and 1 base from J, leaving 5 bases between. The CDR3 nucleotides read TGCGCCAGCAGCTTGCTCGGGAACACCGGGGAGCTGTTTTTT. Encoded protein: CASSLLGNTGELFF.